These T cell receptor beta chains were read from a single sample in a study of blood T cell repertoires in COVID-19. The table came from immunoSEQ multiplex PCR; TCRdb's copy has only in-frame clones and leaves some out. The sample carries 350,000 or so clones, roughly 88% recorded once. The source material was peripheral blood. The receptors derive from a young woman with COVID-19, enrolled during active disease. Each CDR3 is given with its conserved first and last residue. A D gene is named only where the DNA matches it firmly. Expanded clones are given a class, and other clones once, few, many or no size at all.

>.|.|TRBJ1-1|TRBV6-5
TGTGCCAGCAGTTACGGCAGGGAGGGGACTGAAGCTTTCTTT
CASSYGREGTEAFF
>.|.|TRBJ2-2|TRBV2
TGTGCCAGCAGTGAATCCGGGAAGCTGTTTTTT
CASSESGKLFF
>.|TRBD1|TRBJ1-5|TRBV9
TGTGCCAGCAGCCCACACGGGGACAGGGAGCTTGCCCAGCATTTT
CASSPHGDRELAQHF
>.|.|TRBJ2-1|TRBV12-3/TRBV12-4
TGTGCCAGCCGAATCAGAGCGGATGAGCAGTTCTTC
CASRIRADEQFF
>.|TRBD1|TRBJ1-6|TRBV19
TGTGCCACCAAACTTGAGGGGACAGCAAACTCGGGTAATTCACCCCTCCACTTT
CATKLEGTANSGNSPLHF
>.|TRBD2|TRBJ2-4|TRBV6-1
TGTGCCAGCAGTGAAAGGGTCCTAGCGGGACCCAAAAACATTCAGTACTTC
CASSERVLAGPKNIQYF
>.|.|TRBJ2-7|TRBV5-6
TGTGCCAGCAGCTTGGTCTCAGGGATCAGCGAGCAGTACTTC
CASSLVSGISEQYF
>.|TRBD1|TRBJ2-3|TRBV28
TGTGCCAGCAGTTCCGGACAGGGGAGAAGGAGGGGAGATACGCAGTATTTT
CASSSGQGRRRGDTQYF
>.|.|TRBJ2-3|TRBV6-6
TGTGCCAGCAGTTCCAGGGGCGGGGGAACAGATACGCAGTATTTT
CASSSRGGGTDTQYF
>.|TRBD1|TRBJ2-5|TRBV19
TGTGCCAGTAGTAAGGGACAGATAGAGACCCAGTACTTC
CASSKGQIETQYF
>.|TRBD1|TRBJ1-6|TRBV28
TGTGCCAGCAGTCCCCATGGGGCAGGGGGGAATTCACCCCTCCACTTT
CASSPHGAGGNSPLHF
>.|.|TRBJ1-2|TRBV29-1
TGCAGCGTCCCGGGGGGTTCTGGAGGCTACACCTTC
CSVPGGSGGYTF
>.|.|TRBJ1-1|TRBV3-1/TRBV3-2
TGTGCCAGCAGCCGAACTAACACTGAAGCTTTCTTT
CASSRTNTEAFF
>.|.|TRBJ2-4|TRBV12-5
TGTGCTAGTGGTTTGGTACTAGGCGGCCTCCAAGGGGCCAAAAACATTCAGTACTTC
CASGLVLGGLQGAKNIQYF
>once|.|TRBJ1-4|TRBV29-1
TGCAGCGTTGGAGGAACTAATGAAAAACTGTTTTTT
CSVGGTNEKLFF
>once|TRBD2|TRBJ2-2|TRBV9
TGTGCCAGCAGCTATGTCCCTGGACTAGCGGGGGCCACCGGGGAGCTGTTTTTT
CASSYVPGLAGATGELFF